The sequence of this T cell receptor (beta chain) was determined in a study of cytomegalovirus exposure and HLA in healthy donors. With 60 Vbeta and 13 Jbeta primers, the PCR was carried out. Clones were sequenced by immunoSEQ multiplex PCR, and TCRdb holds only the in-frame ones, with some missing. The repertoire includes about 200,000 clones, around 76% of them detected once, and over 0.55% sits in the top ten. Remarks on this clone: Its specificity is unknown.

The CDR3 extends over 16 amino acids. Losses at the gene ends were 5 bases for V and 3 bases for J; bases not matched to a gene: 11. Germline V gene lookup returns CDR1 SEHNR and CDR2 FQNEAQ (reference sequence). Study results and caveats: It was taken for granted in presence/absence analyses that sequencing depth across donors was roughly uniform.

J is TRBJ2-7 and V is TRBV7-9; 9 bases agree with TRBD2. The TCR comes from a man between 18 and 29 years old in good health and CMV-seronegative. The source material was PBMCs. The DNA of the CDR3 is TGTGCCAGCAGCCTCGGGGATAGCGGGAGATTCTACGAGCAGTACTTC. Amino acids: CASSLGDSGRFYEQYF. The full variable domain, with the rest looked up from reference TRBV7-9 and TRBJ2-7, is DTGVSQNPRHKITKRGQNVTFRCDPISEHNRLYWYRQTLGQGPEFLTYFQNEAQLEKSRLLSDRFSAERPKGSFSTLEIQRTEQGDSAMYLCASSLGDSGRFYEQYFGPGTRLTVT.